Below are 32 T cell receptor beta chains sequenced from a single sample in a study of blood T cells in healthy people across ages. A second 7 to 11 cycle PCR used barcoded and J-beta primers. TCRdb re-derived calls from the 5' RACE reads in MiXCR, one entry per CDR3 protein. Here the sample spans about 1.4 million distinct CDR3 sequences, roughly 64% being singletons. The sample taken for sequencing was blood. These receptors were obtained from a man aged 18 to 29 in good health.

The gene calls are TRBV2 and TRBJ2-7, with D unresolved. CDR3 length: 12 amino acids. Germline CDR1 reads SNHLY; CDR2 reads FYNNEI. V lost 5 bases and J lost 3, with 8 bases in between. The chain's CDR3 is CASSRPVYEQYF. The CDR3 DNA sequence: TGTGCCAGCAGTCGGCCCGTCTACGAGCAGTACTTC.

This CDR3 reads CSARTGTQYF. The CDR3, as DNA: TGCAGTGCTAGGACGGGTACGCAGTATTTT. The chain combines TRBV20-1 with TRBJ2-3, with D unresolved. The CDR3 is made up of 10 amino acids. V lost 3 bases, J lost 8 bases, and 6 bases lay in between. CDR1 and CDR2 from the germline V gene are DFQATT and SNEGSKA (reference sequence).

The J gene is TRBJ1-1, the V gene TRBV4-2; D remains unclear. The CDR3 consists of 13 residues. Looked up from germline, CDR1 is LGHNA and CDR2 is YNFKEQ. The ends were cut back, 8 bases at V and 0 bases at J, with 10 bases in the middle. The CDR3 sequence: CASSHTMNTEAFF. The CDR3 coding sequence is TGTGCCAGCTCCCATACAATGAACACTGAAGCTTTCTTT.

This clonotype has only a few counts. This rearrangement joins TRBV20-1 to TRBJ2-5; a weak D match, TRBD2 (6 bases). Gene TRBJ2-7 matches the end of the DNA better, so the J call may be wrong. The length of the CDR3 is 12 residues. Germline V lookup: CDR1 DFQATT, CDR2 SNEGSKA (reference sequence). The CDR3: CSARDQEGEQYF. CDR3 DNA sequence: TGCAGTGCTAGAGATCAGGAGGGCGAGCAGTACTTC.

The J gene is TRBJ1-2, the V gene TRBV13, with 7 bases identical to TRBD1. The CDR3 spans 15 residues. The V gene end was trimmed by 7 bases and the J gene end by 4 bases; junction bases not matched to a gene: 12. Germline lookup yields CDR1 PRHDT and CDR2 FYEKMQ (reference sequence). CDR3 coding DNA: TGTGCCAGCAAACCCGGAGACAGGGAAACCTATGGCTACACCTTC. Its protein is CASKPGDRETYGYTF.

This clonotype has only a few counts. The J gene is TRBJ2-5, the V gene TRBV11-1, with 11 bases fitting TRBD1. CDR3 length: 15 residues. Germline values: CDR1 SGHAT, CDR2 FQDESV (reference sequence). V lost 2 bases and J lost 6; bases outside the gene matches: 5. The CDR3, as DNA: TGTGCCAGCAGCTTACCGGACAGGGGGCAAAAGACCCAGTACTTC. It translates to CASSLPDRGQKTQYF. The entire variable domain, with the rest obtained from reference TRBV11-1 and TRBJ2-5, is as follows: EAEVAQSPRYKITEKSQAVAFWCDPISGHATLYWYRQILGQGPELLVQFQDESVVDDSQLPKDRFSAERLKGVDSTLKIQPAELGDSAMYLCASSLPDRGQKTQYFGPGTRLLVL.

This clonotype was seen once. This chain connects TRBV7-6 to TRBJ2-1, with TRBD2 matching over 9 bases. CDR1 and CDR2 (germline): SGHVS, FNYEAQ. There are 17 residues in the CDR3. V shed 4 bases and J 4 bases; nucleotides not matched to a gene: 11. The CDR3 DNA is TGTGCCAGCAGCTCTACCCTGCCTAGCGGGATTTACAATGAGCAGTTCTTC. This gives the protein CASSSTLPSGIYNEQFF. Full variable domain (remainder filled in from reference TRBV7-6 and TRBJ2-1): GAGVSQSPRYKVTKRGQDVALRCDPISGHVSLYWYRQALGQGPEFLTYFNYEAQQDKSGLPNDRFSAERPEGSISTLTIQRTEQRDSAMYRCASSSTLPSGIYNEQFFGPGTRLTVL.

This clonotype was counted only a few times. This chain links TRBV24-1 with TRBJ1-2; tentatively, D is TRBD1 (5 bases). Germline V lookup: CDR1 KGHDR, CDR2 SFDVKD. This CDR3 has 15 residues. Deletions cut 6 bases from V and 2 bases from J, with 15 bases between. The CDR3 region has the DNA TGTGCCACCAGTACCGCCGACAGAACCAACTATGGCTACACCTTC. Its protein product is CATSTADRTNYGYTF.

The V and J genes are TRBV6-5 and TRBJ2-5; possible D gene TRBD2, 6 bases. The CDR3 contains 12 residues. V lost 2 bases and J lost 11, with 12 bases in between. Germline loops: CDR1 MNHEY, CDR2 SVGAGI. The chain's CDR3 is CASSYDWTTQYF. As DNA, the CDR3 is TGTGCCAGCAGTTACGACTGGACTACTCAGTACTTC.

There are a few counts of this clonotype. The V call is TRBV11-1, the J call TRBJ2-1; D unclear. Germline V gene data show CDR1 as SGHAT and CDR2 as FQDESV (reference sequence). The CDR3 sequence is 13 residues long. V was clipped by 4 bases and J by 10 bases, with 14 bases between them. CDR3 nucleotide sequence: TGTGCCAGCAGCTACACTGACTCCACCGAGCAGTTCTTC. Amino acids: CASSYTDSTEQFF.

The chain combines TRBV11-1 with TRBJ2-5, with D perhaps TRBD2 (5 bases). The better agreement between TRBJ2-7 and the DNA end casts doubt on the J call. Germline CDR1 SGHAT, CDR2 FQDESV (reference sequence). The CDR3 contains 14 residues. CDR3 DNA sequence: TGTGCCAGCAGCTGGAGGACGTCCGGTTACGAGCAGTACTTC. This translates into CASSWRTSGYEQYF.

This sequence joins TRBV30 and TRBJ2-4; D remains ambiguous. The DNA end is a closer match to TRBJ2-7, so the J assignment may be wrong. CDR3 length equals 12 residues. The V gene's germline CDR1 is GTSNPN and CDR2 SVGIG (reference sequence). The CDR3 DNA follows: TGTGCCTGGAGTGTCATCGTCCGCGAGCAGTACTTC. Residues: CAWSVIVREQYF.

The chain employs TRBV6-2 or TRBV6-3 and TRBJ1-5; weak D call: TRBD1 (5 bases). This CDR3 is built from 14 residues. The V gene's germline CDR1 is MNHEY and CDR2 SVGEGT. V shed 5 bases and J shed 3 bases, with 11 bases lying between them. The CDR3 is CASSRDGYNQPQHF. Here the CDR3 DNA reads TGTGCCAGCAGTAGGGACGGCTACAATCAGCCCCAGCATTTT.

This chain links TRBV20-1 with TRBJ2-5; TRBD2 matches 9 bases. The assigned J gene may be wrong: the sequence end matches TRBJ2-7 better. This CDR3 region has 14 residues. Looked up from germline, CDR1 is DFQATT and CDR2 is SNEGSKA (reference sequence). The CDR3 protein is CSARLFSGSYEQYF. DNA for the CDR3: TGCAGTGCTAGACTCTTTAGCGGGAGCTACGAGCAGTACTTC.

V usage is TRBV12-3 or TRBV12-4 and J usage is TRBJ1-2; D uncertain. The CDR3 consists of 12 residues. V gave up 3 bases and J gave up 11 bases, with 13 bases separating them. The CDR3 sequence is CASSLDHLGYTF. Written as DNA, the CDR3 is TGTGCCAGCAGTTTGGACCATCTGGGTTACACCTTC.

This clonotype turned up a few times. The chain combines TRBV5-6 with TRBJ2-1; D remains ambiguous. Germline CDR1 SGHDT, CDR2 YYEEEE. Trimming shortened V by 3 bases and J by 15 bases, and 19 bases separated the two germline ends. The CDR3 totals 13 residues. The CDR3 protein is CASSSDPESVGFF. DNA of the CDR3: TGTGCCAGCAGCTCGGACCCGGAGAGTGTTGGGTTCTTC. Drawing the rest from reference TRBV5-6 and TRBJ2-1, the complete variable domain is DAGVTQSPTHLIKTRGQQVTLRCSPKSGHDTVSWYQQALGQGPQFIFQYYEEEERQRGNFPDRFSGHQFPNYSSELNVNALLLGDSALYLCASSSDPESVGFFGPGTRLTVL.

The gene calls are TRBV5-1 and TRBJ2-7, with no clear D. Germline CDR1 is SGHRS and CDR2 is YFSETQ. V lost 1 base to trimming and J lost 5 bases, with 19 bases between them. The CDR3 covers 16 residues. In DNA, the CDR3 is TGCGCCAGCAGCTTGATTGTGTCTTCAGGACCACACGAGCAGTACTTC. Translated: CASSLIVSSGPHEQYF.

V usage is TRBV4-1 and J usage is TRBJ1-1, with D maybe TRBD1 (6 bases). The CDR3 covers 13 residues. V was trimmed by 1 base and J by 5 bases, leaving 8 bases between them. The germline V gene has CDR1 MGHRA and CDR2 YSYEKL. The CDR3 nucleotides are TGCGCCAGCAGCCAAGGGGGGACAACTGAAGCTTTCTTT. This translates into CASSQGGTTEAFF.

This chain joins TRBV5-1 and TRBJ2-3, with D unresolved. The CDR3 spans 15 residues. CDR1 and CDR2 from the germline V gene are SGHRS and YFSETQ. V was cut by 0 bases and J by 2 bases, with 10 bases left in between. The CDR3 nucleotides read TGCGCCAGCAGCTTGGGTGGCAAATCCACAGATACGCAGTATTTT. Translated: CASSLGGKSTDTQYF.

The chain combines TRBV20-1 with TRBJ2-7; 11 nucleotides align to TRBD1. Germline V lookup: CDR1 DFQATT, CDR2 SNEGSKA (reference sequence). J gave up 4 bases and V 0 bases, and 5 bases lay outside the gene matches. The CDR3 sequence is 15 residues long. CDR3 amino acids: CSARDGTGGFYEQYF. CDR3 nucleotide sequence: TGCAGTGCTAGAGATGGGACAGGGGGTTTTTACGAGCAGTACTTC.

This clonotype was seen only a few times. A read error may be the cause here, since a much bigger clone is one base away. The chain has TRBV6-1 and TRBJ2-7, with TRBD2 matching 8 bases. This CDR3 region has 16 residues. Trimming cost V 4 bases and J 7 bases; bases outside gene matches: 15. Germline V lookup: CDR1 MNHNS, CDR2 SASEGT. The CDR3 DNA is TGTGCCAGCAGTGCAGAGGATGGACTAGCTTACAATGAGCAGTACTTC. This codes for CASSAEDGLAYNEQYF.

This clonotype was observed a few times. The chain uses TRBV2 and TRBJ2-7; D unclear. Between the trimmed V and J ends, which lost 2 bases and 3 bases, there was a span of 5 bases. Germline lookup yields CDR1 SNHLY and CDR2 FYNNEI. This CDR3 is 12 amino acids long. Written as DNA, the CDR3 is TGTGCCAGCAGTGAACGGGTCTACGAGCAGTACTTC. Translating it yields CASSERVYEQYF.

The chain employs TRBV29-1 and TRBJ1-2; D unclear. The CDR3 extends over 14 amino acids. Germline CDR1 reads SQVTM; CDR2 reads ANQGSEA. V lost 6 bases and J 6 bases, leaving 20 bases between the germline ends. The CDR3 reads CSVLPAGRGDGYTF. The DNA for the CDR3 is TGCAGCGTGCTCCCCGCGGGCCGCGGAGATGGCTACACCTTC.

The chain has TRBV18 and TRBJ2-3; 7 nucleotides agree with TRBD1. J gave up 2 bases and V 5 bases, and 7 bases lay outside the gene matches. CDR1 is KGHSH, CDR2 LQKENI, per germline. This CDR3 is 15 amino acids long. The CDR3 DNA reads TGTGCCAGCTCAATTAGACAGGGCGACACAGATACGCAGTATTTT. Its translation is CASSIRQGDTDTQYF.

The chain carries TRBV20-1 and TRBJ1-5, with D possibly being TRBD1 (5 bases). Germline loops: CDR1 DFQATT, CDR2 SNEGSKA (reference sequence). The CDR3 has 14 amino acids. V shed 3 bases and J shed 2 bases, with 11 bases lying between them. The CDR3 loop reads CSASSRVGNQPQHF. For the CDR3, the DNA is TGCAGTGCTAGCTCCAGGGTGGGCAATCAGCCCCAGCATTTT.

This clonotype was counted a few times. The gene calls are TRBV6-5 and TRBJ2-7, with no clear D. CDR3 size: 16 residues. Trimming cost V 0 bases and J 0 bases, with 12 bases left between them. Germline CDR1 is MNHEY and CDR2 is SVGAGI. The CDR3: CASSYSMGSSSYEQYF. The CDR3 DNA reads TGTGCCAGCAGTTACTCGATGGGGTCGAGCTCCTACGAGCAGTACTTC.

V gene TRBV28 combines with J gene TRBJ1-1, with 7 positions matching TRBD1. This CDR3 spans 16 amino acids. Germline V CDR1 and CDR2: MDHEN, SYDVKM. V gave up 2 bases and J gave up 7 bases; unmatched junction bases: 13. The CDR3 region is CASSLTGGQPLSEAFF. In DNA, the CDR3 is TGTGCCAGCAGTTTAACCGGGGGACAGCCACTAAGTGAAGCTTTCTTT.

V and J are TRBV20-1 and TRBJ2-3; no clear D gene. Trimming took off 7 bases at V and 5 bases at J, with 19 bases between the two ends. CDR3 length: 14 residues. Germline CDR1 DFQATT, CDR2 SNEGSKA (reference sequence). Here the CDR3 DNA reads TGCAGTGGCGGCAGCGATAAGTTCGGAGATACGCAGTATTTT. Amino acids: CSGGSDKFGDTQYF.

The V and J genes are TRBV20-1 and TRBJ2-1; D remains ambiguous. Trimming stripped 2 bases from V and 6 bases from J, with 17 bases between. Per the germline V gene, CDR1 is DFQATT and CDR2 is SNEGSKA (reference sequence). There are 15 residues in the CDR3. CDR3 protein: CSARSLTQNGNEQFF. The DNA of the CDR3 is TGCAGTGCTAGATCTCTCACGCAAAATGGCAATGAGCAGTTCTTC.

The chain recombines TRBV20-1 with TRBJ2-2; D not resolved. V lost 4 bases, J lost 1 base, and 10 bases lay in between. The germline V gene has CDR1 DFQATT and CDR2 SNEGSKA (reference sequence). The CDR3 has 14 amino acids. The CDR3 spells CSATSIGNTGELFF. Here the CDR3 DNA reads TGCAGTGCTACTAGTATCGGGAACACCGGGGAGCTGTTTTTT.

The rearrangement uses TRBV15 and TRBJ2-5, with 8 bases matching TRBD2. The CDR3 contains 16 residues. Germline V gene sequence: CDR1 LNHNV, CDR2 YYDKDF (reference sequence). Unmatched junction bases numbered 7, after V lost 0 bases and J lost 4 bases. The DNA of the CDR3 is TGTGCCACCAGCAGAGAACAAGCGGGGGCTGGAGAGACCCAGTACTTC. Protein sequence: CATSREQAGAGETQYF.

The rearrangement links TRBV29-1 to TRBJ2-7; a possible D gene is TRBD1 (5 bases). The last part of the DNA fits TRBJ2-1 better; the J call may be wrong. This CDR3 spans 12 amino acids. CDR1 and CDR2 from the germline V gene are SQVTM and ANQGSEA. The CDR3 nucleotides are TGCAGCGTTGAAGACACAGGTGGTGAGCAGTTCTTC. Amino acids: CSVEDTGGEQFF.